Presented here are 21 T cell receptor beta chains from one specimen sequenced in a study of blood T cells in healthy people across ages. Primed by a sample-barcoded 5' primer and a J-beta primer mix, a second PCR proceeded for about 6 to 12 cycles. TCRdb processed the 5' RACE reads anew with MiXCR; each CDR3 protein has one entry. Of roughly 1,800,000 distinct CDR3 sequences listed, around half were seen once; the top ten hold around 2.1%. The material sequenced was blood. Receptor source: a woman aged 40 to 55 in good health.

The V call is TRBV4-3, the J call TRBJ1-1; a possible D gene is TRBD1 (5 bases). The length of the CDR3 is 16 residues. Trimming stripped 1 base from V and 8 bases from J, with 20 bases between. The germline gives CDR1 LGHNA, CDR2 YSLEER. The CDR3: CASSQGRGGKGSEAFF. The CDR3 DNA sequence: TGCGCCAGCAGCCAAGGTCGTGGGGGTAAGGGGTCGGAAGCTTTCTTT.

The chain couples TRBV12-3 or TRBV12-4 to TRBJ2-5; 9 nucleotides agree with TRBD1. The DNA end favors TRBJ2-7, so the J call may be wrong. The length of the CDR3 is 14 residues. The CDR3 region is CASSLVTGGGEQYF. The CDR3 nucleotides are TGTGCCAGCAGTTTAGTGACAGGGGGTGGCGAGCAGTACTTC.

There are a few counts of this clonotype. The chain recombines TRBV3-1 with TRBJ2-5, with D possibly TRBD1 on 5 matching bases. Germline CDR1 LGHDT, CDR2 YNNKEL (reference sequence). Trimming took 6 bases from V and 7 from J, leaving 9 bases between them. This CDR3 spans 11 amino acids. CDR3 loop: CASRDTGTQYF. The CDR3 bases are TGTGCCAGCAGGGATACAGGGACCCAGTACTTC.

The rearrangement joins TRBV5-1 to TRBJ2-5; 12 nucleotides agree with TRBD2. Trimming at V came to 0 bases and at J to 1 base, leaving 4 bases not matched to a gene. The CDR3 runs to 17 residues. Germline loops: CDR1 SGHRS, CDR2 YFSETQ. CDR3 nucleotide sequence: TGCGCCAGCAGCTTGGCCGTGGGACTAGCGGGCCAAGAGACCCAGTACTTC. The encoded protein is CASSLAVGLAGQETQYF.

The chain joins TRBV5-1 to TRBJ2-3; D gene uncertain. Trimming took 2 bases from V and 5 from J, leaving 18 bases between them. Germline V gives CDR1 SGHRS, CDR2 YFSETQ. The CDR3 runs to 16 residues. DNA for the CDR3: TGCGCCAGCAGCTTACCCCTCGCTACTTGGGGAGATACGCAGTATTTT. Translating gives CASSLPLATWGDTQYF.

The genes are TRBV20-1 and TRBJ1-2, with TRBD1 identical over 7 bases. The germline V gene encodes CDR1 DFQATT and CDR2 SNEGSKA (reference sequence). There are 15 residues in the CDR3. V lost 1 base and J lost 3; bases outside the gene matches: 8. The CDR3 bases are TGCAGTGCTAGAGTGACAGGGAGGAGTTACTATGGCTACACCTTC. Translating gives CSARVTGRSYYGYTF.

This clonotype has a single count. V is TRBV5-8 and J is TRBJ2-7; D gene unclear. The germline V and J ends were trimmed by 4 bases and 2 bases, with 13 bases remaining between them. The CDR3 has 14 amino acids. Per germline, CDR1 SGHTS and CDR2 YDEGEE. The CDR3 sequence is CASSIVSGPYEQYF. The DNA of the CDR3 is TGTGCCAGCAGCATCGTCAGTGGCCCCTACGAGCAGTACTTC.

This chain links TRBV5-6 with TRBJ1-2; TRBD1 might be the D (6 bases). The V gene lost 1 base and the J gene lost 8 bases, with 12 bases spanning the gap. Germline V gene data show CDR1 as SGHDT and CDR2 as YYEEEE. The CDR3 contains 13 residues. The CDR3 nucleotides read TGTGCCAGCAGCTTGATGGGGGCAGGGGGCTACACCTTC. It translates to CASSLMGAGGYTF.

The chain's CDR3 is CASSSGTSAFKVGEQYF. The CDR3 region has the DNA TGTGCCAGCAGCTCCGGGACTAGCGCCTTTAAGGTAGGCGAGCAGTACTTC. V gene TRBV6-2 or TRBV6-3 combines with J gene TRBJ2-4; 10 nucleotides align to TRBD2. TRBJ2-7 matches the DNA end more closely, so the J call is doubtful. Looked up from germline, CDR1 is MNHEY and CDR2 is SVGEGT. This CDR3 comprises 17 residues.

This clonotype was picked up a small number of times. J is TRBJ2-5 and V is TRBV6-1; unclear D gene. Germline CDR1 and CDR2: MNHNS and SASEGT. The CDR3 has 13 amino acids. The ends were cut back, 6 bases at V and 0 bases at J, with 8 bases in the middle. The CDR3 sequence: CASREPYQETQYF. In nucleotides, the CDR3 is TGTGCCAGCAGGGAACCGTACCAAGAGACCCAGTACTTC.

This chain joins TRBV2 and TRBJ2-1; perhaps D is TRBD1 or TRBD2 (6 bases each). CDR3 length equals 13 residues. Germline CDR1 reads SNHLY; CDR2 reads FYNNEI. The CDR3 here is CQIPGTPGGEQFF. CDR3 in DNA: TGTCAGATCCCCGGGACACCCGGGGGTGAGCAGTTCTTC.

This clonotype has only a few counts. The V gene is TRBV9, the J gene TRBJ1-2; no reliable D call. The CDR3 covers 11 residues. The V and J ends lost 4 bases and 8 bases respectively, with 9 bases between them. Germline CDR1 and CDR2: SGDLS and YYNGEE. Here the CDR3 reads CASSPADGYTF. CDR3 in DNA: TGTGCCAGCAGCCCCGCCGACGGCTACACCTTC.

This clonotype has ten or more counts. This chain uses TRBV7-2 with TRBJ2-6; D remains ambiguous. The CDR3 loop spans 14 amino acids. Germline V gene sequence: CDR1 SGHTA, CDR2 FQGNSA. V lost 1 base to trimming and J lost 4 bases, with 5 bases between them. The CDR3 nucleotides are TGTGCCAGCAGCTTAGGTCTCGGGGCCAACGTCCTGACTTTC. It translates to CASSLGLGANVLTF.

This chain joins TRBV6-1 and TRBJ2-7; possible D gene TRBD1, 6 bases. The germline V gene encodes CDR1 MNHNS and CDR2 SASEGT. The V and J ends lost 7 bases and 1 base respectively, with 17 bases between them. The length of the CDR3 is 15 residues. The CDR3 DNA follows: TGTGCCAGCACGCCAGTACAGGGTTCTTCCTACGAGCAGTACTTC. It codes for CASTPVQGSSYEQYF.

The chain carries TRBV7-2 and TRBJ2-5; D is perhaps TRBD1 or TRBD2 (6 bases each). Germline V lookup: CDR1 SGHTA, CDR2 FQGNSA. V dropped 4 bases and J dropped 11 bases, with 17 bases sitting between them. The CDR3 is made up of 13 amino acids. The CDR3 nucleotides are TGTGCCAGCAGCTCATCCGGGGGCGGGCAGCAGTACTTC. Amino acids: CASSSSGGGQQYF.

The rearrangement uses TRBV12-3 or TRBV12-4 and TRBJ1-4; no definite D call. The CDR3 extends over 14 amino acids. Trimming shortened V by 5 bases and J by 4 bases, and 11 bases separated the two germline ends. The CDR3 DNA sequence: TGTGCCAGCAGTAGAGCAGACCTTAATGAAAAACTGTTTTTT. This translates into CASSRADLNEKLFF.

The J gene is TRBJ2-1, the V gene TRBV3-1, with 9 bases fitting TRBD1. J lost 2 bases, V lost 4 bases, and 27 bases had no gene match. CDR3 size: 23 residues. The V gene's germline CDR1 is LGHDT and CDR2 YNNKEL (reference sequence). CDR3 nucleotide sequence: TGTGCCAGCAGCCGCAGGAAATCAACAGGGGGCCCTTCCCCGAAGATCCCCTACAATGAGCAGTTCTTC. Translating gives CASSRRKSTGGPSPKIPYNEQFF.

This sequence joins TRBV7-9 and TRBJ1-2; D uncertain. The V end was cut by 4 bases, the J end by 8 bases, with 11 bases between. The CDR3 totals 12 residues. Germline-derived CDR1 and CDR2 are SEHNR and FQNEAQ (reference sequence). CDR3 coding DNA: TGTGCCAGCAGCTCCGATAAGGGAGGCTACACCTTC. Translating gives CASSSDKGGYTF.

The V gene is TRBV6-2 or TRBV6-3, the J gene TRBJ2-5; 9 nucleotides align to TRBD1. After removal of 6 bases from V and 3 bases from J, the junction contained 8 bases not matched to a gene. This CDR3 has 15 amino acids. Germline CDR1 and CDR2: MNHEY and SVGEGT. As DNA, the CDR3 is TGTGCCAGCAGAGCCACAGGGGGCTCTAAAGAGACCCAGTACTTC. It codes for CASRATGGSKETQYF.

The gene calls are TRBV6-5 and TRBJ2-5; TRBD2 is a possible D gene (7 bases). This CDR3 spans 15 amino acids. Germline values: CDR1 MNHEY, CDR2 SVGAGI. With 7 bases removed from V and 0 bases from J, the gap between germline ends came to 15 bases. The CDR3 loop reads CASNKEGGYQETQYF. CDR3 sequence (DNA): TGTGCCAGCAACAAGGAGGGGGGGTACCAAGAGACCCAGTACTTC.

This clonotype occurred a few times. The V and J genes are TRBV5-1 and TRBJ2-3, with D perhaps TRBD2 (5 bases). V shed 0 bases and J shed 3 bases, with 14 bases lying between them. The length of the CDR3 is 16 residues. Looked up from germline, CDR1 is SGHRS and CDR2 is YFSETQ. The CDR3 nucleotides read TGCGCCAGCAGCTTGGCCCTTAGCGTTAGGACAGATACGCAGTATTTT. Its translation: CASSLALSVRTDTQYF.